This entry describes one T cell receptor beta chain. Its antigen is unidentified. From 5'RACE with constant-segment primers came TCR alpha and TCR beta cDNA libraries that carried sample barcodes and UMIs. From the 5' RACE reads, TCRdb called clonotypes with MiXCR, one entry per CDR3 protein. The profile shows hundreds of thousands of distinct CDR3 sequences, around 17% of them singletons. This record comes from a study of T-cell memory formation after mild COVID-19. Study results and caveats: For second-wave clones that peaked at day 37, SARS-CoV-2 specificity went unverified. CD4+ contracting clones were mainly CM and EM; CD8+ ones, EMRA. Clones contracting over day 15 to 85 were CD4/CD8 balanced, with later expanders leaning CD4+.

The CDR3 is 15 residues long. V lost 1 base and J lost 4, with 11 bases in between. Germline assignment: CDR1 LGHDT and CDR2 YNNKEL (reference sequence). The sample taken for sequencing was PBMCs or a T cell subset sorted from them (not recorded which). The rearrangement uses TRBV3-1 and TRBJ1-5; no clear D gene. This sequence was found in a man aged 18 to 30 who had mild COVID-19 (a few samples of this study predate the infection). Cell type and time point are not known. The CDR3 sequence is CASSQGYGLNQPQHF. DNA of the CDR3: TGTGCCAGCAGCCAAGGGTACGGGTTGAATCAGCCCCAGCATTTT.